These 31 T cell receptor beta chains share one sample of origin, sequenced in a study of cytomegalovirus exposure and HLA in healthy donors. PCR used 60 Vbeta primers and 13 Jbeta primers. Generated by immunoSEQ multiplex PCR, the TCRdb table keeps only in-frame clones and is missing some. The top ten clones hold about 5% of a sample with over 100,000 clones, about 86% of them seen once. Material: PBMCs. Receptors originate from a woman aged 25-40 years in good health and CMV-seronegative.

This chain uses TRBV9 with TRBJ2-5; 16 bases align to TRBD2. The CDR3 extends over 18 amino acids. V lost 3 bases and J lost 2; bases outside the gene matches: 7. Per germline, CDR1 SGDLS and CDR2 YYNGEE. This chain's CDR3 is CASSAGTSGGAGQETQYF. The CDR3 DNA is TGTGCCAGCAGCGCAGGGACTAGCGGGGGGGCCGGGCAAGAGACCCAGTACTTC.

The chain recombines TRBV19 with TRBJ1-4; maybe TRBD1 (5 bases). Per the germline V gene, CDR1 is LNHDA and CDR2 is SQIVND (reference sequence). The CDR3 covers 16 residues. V was clipped by 5 bases and J by 0 bases, with 13 bases between them. The CDR3 region is CASSDAGQPTNEKLFF. CDR3 nucleotides: TGTGCCAGTAGTGACGCTGGACAACCAACTAATGAAAAACTGTTTTTT.

The chain couples TRBV7-9 to TRBJ2-5; 13 nucleotides align to TRBD2. J lost 2 bases, V lost 4 bases, and 1 base had no gene match. CDR3 size: 15 residues. Germline CDR1 reads SEHNR; CDR2 reads FQNEAQ (reference sequence). The CDR3 reads CASSWGLAGQETQYF. DNA of the CDR3: TGTGCCAGCAGCTGGGGACTAGCGGGACAAGAGACCCAGTACTTC.

This clone is a singleton in its sample. The chain combines TRBV7-8 with TRBJ1-5, with D possibly matching TRBD1 (6 bases). The V and J ends lost 5 bases and 3 bases respectively, with 11 bases between them. The V gene's germline CDR1 is SGHVS and CDR2 FQNEAQ. This CDR3 has 14 residues. The CDR3 DNA reads as TGTGCCAGCAGCCCCGACAGGTCCAATCAGCCCCAGCATTTT. This gives the protein CASSPDRSNQPQHF.

The chain is built from TRBV2 and TRBJ1-2; 8 nucleotides align to TRBD1. The germline V gene encodes CDR1 SNHLY and CDR2 FYNNEI. V trimming: 8 bases; J trimming: 4 bases; junction bases outside the gene matches: 6. There are 13 residues in the CDR3. The CDR3 DNA follows: TGTGCCAGCGAGGGACAGGCCTTCTATGGCTACACCTTC. It encodes CASEGQAFYGYTF.

The chain joins TRBV19 to TRBJ2-3; D uncertain. Germline V gene lookup returns CDR1 LNHDA and CDR2 SQIVND (reference sequence). Trimming pared 5 bases from V and 0 bases from J, leaving 12 bases between. The CDR3 consists of 15 residues. CDR3 region: CASSRVPTSTDTQYF. As DNA, the CDR3 is TGTGCCAGTAGTCGGGTACCCACTAGCACAGATACGCAGTATTTT. Full variable domain (missing parts from reference TRBV19 and TRBJ2-3): DGGITQSPKYLFRKEGQNVTLSCEQNLNHDAMYWYRQDPGQGLRLIYYSQIVNDFQKGDIAEGYSVSREKKESFPLTVTSAQKNPTAFYLCASSRVPTSTDTQYFGPGTRLTVL.

The gene calls are TRBV5-1 and TRBJ1-3; TRBD1 agrees at 7 bases. Trimming removed 0 bases from V and 2 bases from J; junction bases left unmatched: 2. Germline CDR1 is SGHRS and CDR2 is YFSETQ. The CDR3 has 15 residues. DNA of the CDR3: TGCGCCAGCAGCTTGGAAGGGGGCGCTGGAAACACCATATATTTT. It codes for CASSLEGGAGNTIYF.

This clone appeared a few times. V is TRBV10-3 and J is TRBJ1-1; 8 nucleotides match TRBD1. Trimming at V came to 3 bases and at J to 4 bases, leaving 10 bases not matched to a gene. CDR1 is ENHRY and CDR2 is SYGVKD in the germline V gene. The CDR3 is 16 amino acids. The CDR3: CAISDREQGVSTEAFF. CDR3 in DNA: TGTGCCATCAGTGACCGCGAACAGGGGGTCAGCACTGAAGCTTTCTTT.

In this sample, this clone turned up a few times. This sequence joins TRBV10-1 and TRBJ1-1, with 7 bases matching TRBD1. J gave up 7 bases and V 4 bases, and 12 bases lay outside the gene matches. The CDR3 loop spans 15 amino acids. Per the germline V gene, CDR1 is WNHNN and CDR2 is SYGVQD (reference sequence). In DNA, the CDR3 is TGCGCCAGCAGTGGACAGGGTAAACCTGCCCGTGAAGCTTTCTTT. It specifies CASSGQGKPAREAFF.

This clone was counted between two and nine times. The chain employs TRBV9 and TRBJ2-7; possibly TRBD2 for D (5 bases). Germline V CDR1 and CDR2: SGDLS, YYNGEE. Between the trimmed V and J ends, which lost 0 bases and 9 bases, there was a span of 13 bases. The CDR3 contains 13 residues. CDR3 residues: CASSVEVGSWQYF. As DNA, the CDR3 is TGTGCCAGCAGCGTAGAGGTTGGGAGCTGGCAGTACTTC. The whole variable domain, filled in from reference TRBV9 and TRBJ2-7, reads DSGVTQTPKHLITATGQRVTLRCSPRSGDLSVYWYQQSLDQGLQFLIQYYNGEERAKGNILERFSAQQFPDLHSELNLSSLELGDSALYFCASSVEVGSWQYFGPGTRLTVT.

The V and J genes are TRBV2 and TRBJ2-5; TRBD1 matches at 7 bases. V lost 8 bases and J lost 1; bases outside the gene matches: 7. Germline assignment: CDR1 SNHLY and CDR2 FYNNEI. This CDR3 contains 14 residues. The CDR3 sequence: CASADRDGQETQYF. The DNA of the CDR3 is TGTGCCAGCGCCGACAGGGACGGCCAAGAGACCCAGTACTTC. Full variable domain (remainder filled in from reference TRBV2 and TRBJ2-5): EPEVTQTPSHQVTQMGQEVILRCVPISNHLYFYWYRQILGQKVEFLVSFYNNEISEKSEIFDDQFSVERPDGSNFTLKIRSTKLEDSAMYFCASADRDGQETQYFGPGTRLLVL.

The J gene is TRBJ2-7, the V gene TRBV7-9; D is possibly TRBD1 (6 bases). This CDR3 contains 13 residues. CDR1 SEHNR and CDR2 FQNEAQ come from the germline V gene (reference sequence). V gave up 6 bases and J gave up 1 base, with 10 bases separating them. The CDR3 nucleotides are TGTGCCAGCAGAGCAGGGGAGTCCTACGAGCAGTACTTC. Translating gives CASRAGESYEQYF.

This clone was detected once. The chain is built from TRBV15 and TRBJ1-1; 12 bases line up with TRBD1. CDR1 is LNHNV, CDR2 YYDKDF, per germline (reference sequence). Germline trimming cut 5 bases from V and 6 bases from J; bases unmatched to any gene: 4. This CDR3 is built from 14 residues. The CDR3 sequence is CATSRDRGRAEAFF. CDR3 coding DNA: TGTGCCACCAGCCGGGACAGGGGGCGTGCTGAAGCTTTCTTT.

V usage is TRBV18 and J usage is TRBJ2-7; 9 bases map to TRBD1. The germline V gene has CDR1 KGHSH and CDR2 LQKENI. The CDR3 spans 15 residues. The ends lost 3 bases at V and 3 bases at J; junction bases unmatched: 6. CDR3 sequence (DNA): TGTGCCAGCTCACCGGAACCGGGACAGGGCTACGAGCAGTACTTC. As protein: CASSPEPGQGYEQYF.

This clone was counted a few times. DNA of the CDR3: TGTGCCAGCAGTGCGGGAGAGGAGTCAGATACGCAGTATTTT. Its protein is CASSAGEESDTQYF. The V gene is TRBV6-1, the J gene TRBJ2-3, with a weak D call TRBD2 (6 bases). The germline V and J ends were trimmed by 4 bases and 4 bases, with 12 bases remaining between them. CDR1 and CDR2 (germline): MNHNS, SASEGT. The CDR3 is 14 amino acids.

The chain carries TRBV9 and TRBJ1-6; D unresolved. The ends were cut back, 3 bases at V and 0 bases at J, with 13 bases in the middle. The CDR3 runs 17 residues. In germline, CDR1 is SGDLS, CDR2 YYNGEE. CDR3 sequence: CASSALGGSSYNSPLHF. In nucleotides, the CDR3 is TGTGCCAGCAGCGCGCTAGGAGGGAGCTCCTATAATTCACCCCTCCACTTT.

V gene TRBV6-1 combines with J gene TRBJ1-2; D call uncertain. Trimming cost V 5 bases and J 5 bases, with 15 bases left between them. The CDR3 length is 14 residues. Germline V gene sequence: CDR1 MNHNS, CDR2 SASEGT. The CDR3: CASSPELGLYGYTF. The CDR3 DNA is TGTGCCAGCAGTCCCGAGCTTGGGCTTTATGGCTACACCTTC.

The count of this clone is one. The chain joins TRBV27 to TRBJ1-5; D remains ambiguous. This CDR3 is 14 amino acids long. From germline, CDR1 is MNHEY and CDR2 SMNVEV (reference sequence). Trimming pared 3 bases from V and 3 bases from J, leaving 9 bases between. DNA of the CDR3: TGTGCCAGCAGTTTGAGTGGTCACAATCAGCCCCAGCATTTT. Amino acids: CASSLSGHNQPQHF.

This clone has just one count. The chain carries TRBV28 and TRBJ1-4, with D possibly matching TRBD1 (6 bases). V shed 5 bases and J shed 3 bases, with 13 bases lying between them. This CDR3 is 15 amino acids long. Germline CDR1 and CDR2: MDHEN and SYDVKM. The CDR3 here is CASSGAGTSNEKLFF. The CDR3 bases are TGTGCCAGCAGTGGGGCCGGGACATCTAATGAAAAACTGTTTTTT.

CDR3 nucleotides: TGTGCCAGCAGCTATACACAGGGGCTGTTTGACAATCAGCCCCAGCATTTT. Its protein product is CASSYTQGLFDNQPQHF. J is TRBJ1-5 and V is TRBV5-6, with TRBD1 identical over 7 bases. The germline CDR1 and CDR2 sequences are SGHDT and YYEEEE. This CDR3 has 17 amino acids. V trimming: 3 bases; J trimming: 3 bases; junction bases outside the gene matches: 12.

Turning to this clone: The sample holds other DNA sequences that translate to the same CDR3. CDR3 residues: CASSIGGRSNQPQHF. CDR3 coding DNA: TGTGCCAGTAGTATCGGAGGGCGCAGCAATCAGCCCCAGCATTTT. The V gene is TRBV19, the J gene TRBJ1-5, with D unclear. CDR3 length: 15 amino acids. Between the trimmed V and J ends, which lost 3 bases and 1 base, there was a span of 10 bases. Germline CDR1 is LNHDA and CDR2 is SQIVND (reference sequence).

In DNA form, the CDR3 reads TGCGCCAGCAGCCCGAGGACTAGCGGGAGGACCGGGGAGCTGTTTTTT. Translation gives CASSPRTSGRTGELFF. The chain links TRBV5-1 to TRBJ2-2; 14 nucleotides agree with TRBD2. V lost 4 bases, J lost 5 bases, and 4 bases stayed unmatched. Germline V CDR1 and CDR2: SGHRS, YFSETQ. The CDR3 runs 16 residues.

The chain is built from TRBV6-5 and TRBJ1-2, with unresolved D. The V gene's germline CDR1 is MNHEY and CDR2 SVGAGI. This CDR3 has 11 residues. V gave up 4 bases and J gave up 3 bases, with 3 bases separating them. The CDR3 protein is CASSSYYGYTF. CDR3 sequence (DNA): TGTGCCAGCAGTTCCTACTATGGCTACACCTTC.

The rearrangement joins TRBV19 to TRBJ2-2, with D possibly TRBD2 on 5 matching bases. The CDR3 covers 14 residues. Germline-derived CDR1 and CDR2 are LNHDA and SQIVND (reference sequence). V lost 2 bases and J 7 bases, leaving 11 bases between the germline ends. The CDR3 is CASSIWERDGELFF. For the CDR3, the DNA is TGTGCCAGTAGTATATGGGAGAGGGACGGGGAGCTGTTTTTT.

This chain connects TRBV7-2 to TRBJ1-2; tentatively, D is TRBD1 (6 bases). The CDR3 contains 13 residues. Between the trimmed V and J ends, which lost 3 bases and 5 bases, there was a span of 10 bases. Germline lookup yields CDR1 SGHTA and CDR2 FQGNSA. CDR3 DNA: TGTGCCAGCAGCTTTGGGGGCGGGTATGGCTACACCTTC. Translated, it gives CASSFGGGYGYTF.

This clone was detected a few times. The chain recombines TRBV4-2 with TRBJ1-2; D might be TRBD1 (6 bases). The CDR3 contains 15 residues. The V gene's germline CDR1 is LGHNA and CDR2 YNFKEQ. Between the trimmed V and J ends, which lost 0 bases and 8 bases, there was a span of 16 bases. DNA for the CDR3: TGTGCCAGCAGCCAAGACTTCGGACAGCTCGGGGGCTACACCTTC. Protein product: CASSQDFGQLGGYTF.

This sequence joins TRBV2 and TRBJ1-4, with 9 positions matching TRBD1. Germline values: CDR1 SNHLY, CDR2 FYNNEI. The CDR3 covers 14 residues. The junction had 4 bases not matched to a gene; V was cut back by 4 bases and J by 7 bases. CDR3 loop: CASSGRQGGEKLFF. CDR3 in DNA: TGTGCCAGCAGTGGCCGACAGGGGGGTGAAAAACTGTTTTTT.

The chain carries TRBV6-6 and TRBJ2-3, with TRBD2 identical over 8 bases. CDR3 length: 14 amino acids. Germline CDR1 and CDR2: MNHNY and SVGAGI (reference sequence). J was trimmed by 6 bases and V by 4 bases; bases with no gene match: 6. As DNA, the CDR3 is TGTGCCAGCAGTTTCGGGTCGGGAGGGGATACGCAGTATTTT. Translated, it gives CASSFGSGGDTQYF.

The J gene is TRBJ1-6, the V gene TRBV7-2; D is unclear. This CDR3 contains 15 residues. CDR1 and CDR2 (germline): SGHTA, FQGNSA. V lost 0 bases and J lost 7, with 10 bases in between. This CDR3 reads CASSLANRPNSPLHF. The CDR3, as DNA: TGTGCCAGCAGCTTAGCGAACAGACCCAATTCACCCCTCCACTTT.

This rearrangement joins TRBV9 to TRBJ2-7, with unresolved D. Deletions cut 4 bases from V and 4 bases from J, with 15 bases between. The germline V gene has CDR1 SGDLS and CDR2 YYNGEE. CDR3 length: 14 amino acids. The chain's CDR3 is CASSPSPTAYEQYF. The CDR3 bases are TGTGCCAGCAGCCCATCCCCCACAGCTTACGAGCAGTACTTC.

This chain joins TRBV7-6 and TRBJ2-7; 9 nucleotides match TRBD2. The germline CDR1 and CDR2 sequences are SGHVS and FNYEAQ. V gave up 0 bases and J gave up 6 bases; unmatched junction bases: 6. The CDR3 length is 15 residues. The CDR3 DNA is TGTGCCAGCAGCTTAGCGCAGGGGACTAGCCTCGAGCAGTACTTC. Translating gives CASSLAQGTSLEQYF. The complete variable domain, with remaining parts taken from reference TRBV7-6 and TRBJ2-7, reads GAGVSQSPRYKVTKRGQDVALRCDPISGHVSLYWYRQALGQGPEFLTYFNYEAQQDKSGLPNDRFSAERPEGSISTLTIQRTEQRDSAMYRCASSLAQGTSLEQYFGPGTRLTVT.